These 25 T cell receptor beta chains were all obtained from the same sample, sequenced in a study of blood T cell repertoires in COVID-19. Here immunoSEQ multiplex PCR was the method, and the copy in TCRdb shows in-frame clones only, minus some. There are approximately 250,000 clones in the sample; approximately 86% occur only once, and around 1.5% lies in the top ten. Sequenced: peripheral blood. The receptors here all came from a woman in her sixties who had recovered from COVID-19.

In this sample, this clone turned up once. This rearrangement joins TRBV24-1 to TRBJ1-5, with a tentative D call TRBD1 (5 bases). Germline values: CDR1 KGHDR, CDR2 SFDVKD. The V end was cut by 5 bases, the J end by 6 bases, with 10 bases between. This CDR3 region has 13 residues. CDR3 sequence: CATSASGPQPQHF. In nucleotides, the CDR3 is TGTGCCACCAGTGCTTCAGGGCCTCAGCCCCAGCATTTT.

This chain uses TRBV29-1 with TRBJ1-1, with no clear D. Germline assignment: CDR1 SQVTM and CDR2 ANQGSEA. Trimming left V 4 bases short and J 0 bases short, with 6 bases between. There are 12 residues in the CDR3. DNA of the CDR3: TGCAGCGTTGCCTTTCTGAACACTGAAGCTTTCTTT. Translation: CSVAFLNTEAFF.

The chain carries TRBV3-1 (or the pseudogene TRBV3-2) and TRBJ2-7; D is possibly TRBD2 (7 bases). Germline CDR1 LGHDT, CDR2 YNNKEL (reference sequence). The ends were cut back, 0 bases at V and 10 bases at J, with 16 bases in the middle. The CDR3 sequence is 14 residues long. CDR3 sequence (DNA): TGTGCCAGCAGCCAAGAAGCCAGCGGGACACCACAGTACTTC. Its translation is CASSQEASGTPQYF.

The chain carries TRBV13 and TRBJ2-1; 7 bases line up with TRBD1. With V trimmed by 3 bases and J by 6 bases, 8 bases remained unmatched. This CDR3 contains 15 residues. CDR1 PRHDT and CDR2 FYEKMQ come from the germline V gene (reference sequence). The CDR3 sequence is CASSLGQLNLNEQFF. The CDR3 DNA sequence: TGTGCCAGCAGCTTGGGACAGCTAAACCTCAATGAGCAGTTCTTC.

The V gene is TRBV28, the J gene TRBJ1-5; D is perhaps TRBD1 (5 bases). There are 15 residues in the CDR3. Trimming took off 3 bases at V and 5 bases at J, with 14 bases between the two ends. Germline V gene sequence: CDR1 MDHEN, CDR2 SYDVKM. The CDR3 loop reads CASSFGGAAHQPQHF. The DNA of the CDR3 is TGTGCCAGCAGTTTCGGTGGGGCAGCTCATCAGCCCCAGCATTTT.

The chain recombines TRBV6-6 with TRBJ2-4; TRBD1 is a possible D gene (5 bases). This CDR3 is 15 amino acids long. V lost 4 bases and J 1 base, leaving 11 bases between the germline ends. Germline V lookup: CDR1 MNHNY, CDR2 SVGAGI (reference sequence). The chain's CDR3 is CASSFQGMAKNIQYF. The CDR3 DNA reads TGTGCCAGCAGTTTCCAGGGAATGGCCAAAAACATTCAGTACTTC.

The chain carries TRBV6-5 and TRBJ2-1; 7 nucleotides agree with TRBD2. Germline loops: CDR1 MNHEY, CDR2 SVGAGI. The CDR3 runs 14 residues. With 8 bases clipped from V and 4 bases from J, the junction kept 8 bases outside the gene matches. DNA of the CDR3: TGTGCCAGCGGATGGGGGGGAGGTTACAATGAGCAGTTCTTC. Amino acid sequence: CASGWGGGYNEQFF.

This chain links TRBV6-2 or TRBV6-3 with TRBJ2-1; D gene uncertain. This CDR3 has 13 amino acids. Trimming stripped 4 bases from V and 4 bases from J, with 8 bases between. The germline CDR1 and CDR2 sequences are MNHEY and SVGEGT. The CDR3 sequence is CASSWAGYNEQFF. The CDR3 DNA is TGTGCCAGCAGTTGGGCCGGATACAATGAGCAGTTCTTC.

J is TRBJ2-7 and V is TRBV21-1; no DNA check was done on the table's D call, TRBD1. TRBV21-1 is an annotated pseudogene. The CDR3 extends over 15 amino acids. The CDR3 DNA reads as TGTGCCAGCAGCACTCTTCTCCTCCAGGGATACGAGCAGTACTTC. As protein: CASSTLLLQGYEQYF.

CDR3 region: CASGRGDDYGYTF. Here the CDR3 DNA reads TGTGCCAGCGGTAGGGGTGATGACTATGGCTACACCTTC. This chain links TRBV6-5 with TRBJ1-2; D possibly corresponds to TRBD1 (5 bases). The CDR3 sequence is 13 residues long. The ends were cut back, 8 bases at V and 3 bases at J, with 13 bases in the middle. Per germline, CDR1 MNHEY and CDR2 SVGAGI.

This chain connects TRBV6-4 to TRBJ2-1; a weak D match, TRBD2 (6 bases). The V gene's germline CDR1 is MRHNA and CDR2 SNTAGT. The CDR3 extends over 15 amino acids. V was shortened by 5 bases and J by 0 bases, with 11 bases between the two germline ends. The CDR3 bases are TGTGCCAGCAGTCTGTACGGGAGCTCCTACAATGAGCAGTTCTTC. It yields the protein CASSLYGSSYNEQFF.

This chain connects TRBV6-2 or TRBV6-3 to TRBJ2-3; no reliable D call. Germline V gene sequence: CDR1 MNHEY, CDR2 SVGEGT. With 2 bases removed from V and 0 bases from J, the gap between germline ends came to 6 bases. The CDR3 is 14 residues long. CDR3 sequence (DNA): TGTGCCAGCAGTTACACGGGTAGCACAGATACGCAGTATTTT. Translated: CASSYTGSTDTQYF.

This chain uses TRBV24-1 with TRBJ1-2, with TRBD1 matching 8 bases. The CDR3 is 15 residues long. V was clipped by 4 bases and J by 7 bases; unmatched bases: 10. The germline V gene encodes CDR1 KGHDR and CDR2 SFDVKD. CDR3 in amino acids: CATSDRETDRGGYTF. CDR3 nucleotides: TGTGCCACCAGTGACCGTGAGACCGACAGGGGTGGCTACACCTTC.

CDR3 nucleotides: TGTGCCAGCAGCCGCGCCTGGCAGGGGGCCGCCGAAGGTCAGCCCCAGCATTTT. It yields the protein CASSRAWQGAAEGQPQHF. This chain uses TRBV7-9 with TRBJ1-5; 8 positions agree with TRBD1. The germline gives CDR1 SEHNR, CDR2 FQNEAQ (reference sequence). The CDR3 length is 18 residues. J gave up 6 bases and V 5 bases, and 18 bases lay outside the gene matches.

This rearrangement joins TRBV11-3 to TRBJ2-2; 11 bases agree with TRBD2. Germline CDR1 and CDR2: SGHNT and YENEEA. Germline trimming cut 3 bases from V and 6 bases from J; bases unmatched to any gene: 6. The CDR3 is 16 residues long. The CDR3 loop is CASSFSGGERSGELFF. The DNA for the CDR3 is TGTGCCAGCAGCTTTAGCGGGGGGGAACGGTCCGGGGAGCTGTTTTTT.

The J gene is TRBJ1-2, the V gene TRBV28; D perhaps matches TRBD1 (6 bases). CDR3 length: 12 amino acids. Germline CDR1 reads MDHEN; CDR2 reads SYDVKM. Trimming left V 6 bases short and J 7 bases short, with 12 bases between. In nucleotides, the CDR3 is TGTGCCAGCAGGCCGGACAGCTCTGGCTACACCTTC. Its translation: CASRPDSSGYTF.

The rearrangement joins TRBV7-2 to TRBJ2-5; 9 nucleotides align to TRBD2. Germline V gene data show CDR1 as SGHTA and CDR2 as FQGNSA. Trimming took 2 bases from V and 1 from J; bases not matched to a gene: 8. This CDR3 is built from 17 residues. The CDR3 is CASSLWASGAIQETQYF. The CDR3 region has the DNA TGTGCCAGCAGCTTATGGGCTAGCGGGGCCATCCAAGAGACCCAGTACTTC.

The chain combines TRBV6-4 with TRBJ1-1, with unresolved D. The CDR3 loop spans 14 amino acids. The V gene's germline CDR1 is MRHNA and CDR2 SNTAGT. V shed 2 bases and J shed 4 bases, with 11 bases lying between them. The CDR3, as DNA: TGTGCCAGCAGTGACCAGGCCGCGGGCACTGAAGCTTTCTTT. Its translation: CASSDQAAGTEAFF.

The sample holds one count of this clone. This chain links TRBV19 with TRBJ1-4; possibly TRBD1 for D (6 bases). Between the trimmed V and J ends, which lost 5 bases and 8 bases, there was a span of 21 bases. Germline V lookup: CDR1 LNHDA, CDR2 SQIVND (reference sequence). The CDR3 is 16 residues long. The CDR3 DNA sequence: TGTGCCAGTAGTGACACGCGGAACCGGGACAACGAAAAACTGTTTTTT. It translates to CASSDTRNRDNEKLFF.

The chain carries TRBV7-9 and TRBJ2-7, with D tentatively TRBD1 (5 bases). The V end was cut by 3 bases, the J end by 1 base, with 10 bases between. The CDR3 runs to 14 residues. CDR1 and CDR2 from the germline V gene are SEHNR and FQNEAQ (reference sequence). This CDR3 is CASSFWGRSYEQYF. DNA for the CDR3: TGTGCCAGCAGCTTCTGGGGCAGATCCTACGAGCAGTACTTC.

The gene calls are TRBV7-6 and TRBJ1-6; 7 nucleotides line up with TRBD1. Germline CDR1 and CDR2: SGHVS and FNYEAQ. The trim removed 5 bases at V and 4 bases at J, leaving 14 bases unmatched. CDR3 length equals 18 residues. The CDR3 loop is CASSPGGQATFYNSPLHF. The CDR3 nucleotides are TGTGCCAGCAGCCCAGGAGGACAGGCGACGTTTTATAATTCACCCCTCCACTTT.

The chain recombines TRBV4-2 with TRBJ1-1; 12 bases are a match to TRBD1. V shed 0 bases, J shed 4 bases, and the junction held 12 bases outside the gene matches. This CDR3 has 19 residues. Germline V gene data show CDR1 as LGHNA and CDR2 as YNFKEQ. The CDR3 DNA follows: TGTGCCAGCAGCCAAGATTCTCCGGGACAGGGGGCAGAGGGCACTGAAGCTTTCTTT. It translates to CASSQDSPGQGAEGTEAFF.

The rearrangement joins TRBV19 to TRBJ1-4, with 9 positions matching TRBD1. V trimming: 7 bases; J trimming: 8 bases; junction bases outside the gene matches: 14. Germline CDR1 and CDR2: LNHDA and SQIVND (reference sequence). The CDR3 spans 16 residues. The CDR3 bases are TGTGCCAGTACCAATCCCCCGGGACAGGGAAGGGAAAAACTGTTTTTT. It encodes CASTNPPGQGREKLFF.

This rearrangement joins TRBV9 to TRBJ1-2, with D perhaps matching TRBD1 (6 bases). V gave up 0 bases and J gave up 7 bases, with 16 bases separating them. Germline CDR1 is SGDLS and CDR2 is YYNGEE. This CDR3 region has 15 residues. CDR3 nucleotide sequence: TGTGCCAGCAGCGTAGGAGCGGGGGCCGCTATTGGCTACACCTTC. This codes for CASSVGAGAAIGYTF. The whole variable domain, filled in from reference TRBV9 and TRBJ1-2, reads DSGVTQTPKHLITATGQRVTLRCSPRSGDLSVYWYQQSLDQGLQFLIQYYNGEERAKGNILERFSAQQFPDLHSELNLSSLELGDSALYFCASSVGAGAAIGYTFGSGTRLTVV.

The chain links TRBV5-4 to TRBJ2-1, with 8 bases identical to TRBD2. The J segment lost 0 bases and the V segment lost 3 bases, leaving 11 bases of the junction unmatched. CDR1 and CDR2 from the germline V gene are SGHNT and YYREEE (reference sequence). There are 18 residues in the CDR3. The CDR3 loop reads CASSSPASGRHSYNEQFF. Here the CDR3 DNA reads TGTGCCAGCAGCTCGCCGGCAAGCGGGAGACACTCCTACAATGAGCAGTTCTTC.